The present T cell receptor beta chain was sequenced within a study of T cells expressing NK-cell markers. About the study: Researchers got TCR beta repertoires out of sorted CD3+CD56+NKG2C+, CD3+CD56+NKG2C- and CD3+CD56-NKG2C+ T cells. Out of eight donors sequenced, seven tested HCMV-seropositive and the remaining one seronegative.

TCRdb reanalyzed the 5' RACE reads, giving one entry per CDR3 protein sequence and no DNA. The table for this sample gives some 450,000 distinct CDR3 sequences. General observations from the study: The study found these clonotypes also leading the CD3+CD56-NKG2C+ fraction in four donors. Over 5 donors carried dominant NKG2C+ clonotypes that made up roughly 1.0-8% of their CD8+ T cells.

The germline CDR1 and CDR2 sequences are LGHDT and YNNKEL (reference sequence). The CDR3 runs 16 residues. In regard to this clonotype: What it recognizes is unknown.

The rearrangement links TRBV3-1 to TRBJ2-5; as DNA is missing, the TRBD2 call by TCRdb cannot be tested. Sequencing was done on a sample of blood T cells: a sorted CD56 or NKG2C T cell subset, CD4+ or CD8+ T cells, or bulk PBMC T cells (not recorded which). The source is a woman between 18 and 75 years old in good health. The CDR3 reads CASSQGLAGGLKTQYF.